This TCR beta chain was sequenced in a study of cytomegalovirus exposure and HLA in healthy donors. Study-level points and caveats: The study designated around 150 TCR beta chains cytomegalovirus-associated. Subsequent analysis revealed that first-cohort TCR clusters tended to co-occur in the approximately 120 validation repertoires. Reports showed the classifier diagnosing cytomegalovirus status with high specificity and sensitivity.

A remark on this clone: The antigen is unknown.

This table comes from immunoSEQ multiplex PCR, and its TCRdb copy is limited to in-frame clones, with some not included. The data contain some 98,000 clones, about 90% of them singletons. The CDR3 has 15 residues. Trimming removed 7 bases from V and 0 bases from J, with 13 bases in between. Per germline, CDR1 LNHDA and CDR2 SQIVND (reference sequence). The sample taken for sequencing was PBMCs. The sequence was obtained from a man between 18 and 35 years old in good health and CMV-seropositive. The gene calls are TRBV19 and TRBJ1-3; tentatively, D is TRBD1 (5 bases). The CDR3 bases are TGTGCCAGTAATCAGGGAACTGGCTCTGGAAACACCATATATTTT. It translates to CASNQGTGSGNTIYF.